These T cell receptor beta chains were read from a single sample in a study of blood T cell repertoires in COVID-19. TCRdb's table, derived via immunoSEQ multiplex PCR, lists solely in-frame clones and lacks some. Here the sample spans hundreds of thousands of clones, more than 70% being singletons. The sequenced sample was PBMCs or T cells enriched from blood (not recorded which). The receptors come from a woman in her fifties or sixties who had recovered from COVID-19. The CDR3 runs from the conserved cysteine through the conserved F or W. D genes are given only for firm matches.

cdr3_length	d_call	v_call	j_call	cdr3_aa	cdr3_nt
19	NA	TRBV4-1	TRBJ2-3	CASSQVGIRFQGWADTQYF	TGCGCCAGCAGCCAAGTTGGTATTAGATTCCAGGGGTGGGCAGATACGCAGTATTTT
16	NA	TRBV28	TRBJ2-3	CASSYPAGMFTDTQYF	TGTGCCAGCAGTTATCCCGCCGGGATGTTTACAGATACGCAGTATTTT
14	NA	TRBV29-1	TRBJ1-1	CSVELWTTNTEAFF	TGCAGCGTTGAATTGTGGACAACGAACACTGAAGCTTTCTTT
15	TRBD1	TRBV29-1	TRBJ2-2	CSVESGGIGTTELFF	TGCAGCGTTGAGTCAGGGGGTATTGGTACCACGGAGCTGTTTTTT
13	NA	TRBV7-3	TRBJ2-2	CASSPRDTGELFF	TGTGCCAGCAGCCCTCGGGACACCGGGGAGCTGTTTTTT
15	NA	TRBV5-1	TRBJ1-6	CASSNTAGAGSPLHF	TGCGCCAGCAGCAATACGGCAGGGGCAGGATCACCCCTCCACTTT
17	TRBD1	TRBV27	TRBJ2-4	CASSAHNPDRGRWVQYF	TGTGCCAGCAGTGCCCATAACCCGGACAGGGGGCGCTGGGTTCAGTACTTC
14	NA	TRBV6-5	TRBJ1-2	CASSPLAGYYGYTF	TGTGCCAGCAGCCCCCTAGCGGGGTACTATGGCTACACCTTC
16	NA	TRBV28	TRBJ2-2	CASSSERVVASGELFF	TGTGCCAGCAGTTCTGAGCGGGTGGTAGCGTCCGGGGAGCTGTTTTTT
14	TRBD1	TRBV7-2	TRBJ1-2	CASSSPGQVYGYTF	TGTGCCAGCAGCTCGCCGGGACAGGTGTATGGCTACACCTTC
12	NA	TRBV15	TRBJ2-7	CATSSDSDEQYF	TGTGCCACCAGCAGCGACAGCGACGAGCAGTACTTC
16	TRBD2	TRBV4-3	TRBJ2-1	CASSQVLAGENNEQFF	TGCGCCAGCAGCCAAGTCCTAGCGGGGGAAAACAATGAGCAGTTCTTC
15	TRBD2	TRBV2	TRBJ2-3	CASSVILAGTDTQYF	TGTGCCAGCAGCGTCATACTAGCGGGCACAGATACGCAGTATTTT
13	NA	TRBV24-1	TRBJ1-2	CATSDYARSVYTF	TGTGCCACCAGTGACTATGCGCGTAGCGTCTACACCTTC
15	NA	TRBV6-2/TRBV6-3	TRBJ1-5	CASSSPGTPGEPQHF	TGTGCCAGCAGTTCCCCCGGGACACCCGGCGAGCCCCAGCATTTT
16	NA	TRBV7-2	TRBJ1-3	CASSLEGTYSGNTIYF	TGTGCCAGCAGCTTAGAGGGGACATACTCTGGAAACACCATATATTTT
14	TRBD2	TRBV30	TRBJ2-1	CAWGRGGGYNEQFF	TGTGCCTGGGGGCGGGGCGGGGGATACAATGAGCAGTTCTTC
14	NA	TRBV15	TRBJ2-2	CATSGSDPTGELFF	TGTGCCACCAGCGGTAGCGACCCAACCGGGGAGCTGTTTTTT
15	NA	TRBV14	TRBJ2-3	CASSPPGLPTDTQYF	TGTGCCAGCAGCCCACCGGGACTCCCTACAGATACGCAGTATTTT
18	NA	TRBV3-1/TRBV3-2	TRBJ1-3	CASSQERSGRGSGNTIYF	TGTGCCAGCAGCCAAGAGCGGTCGGGGAGGGGTTCTGGAAACACCATATATTTT
15	NA	TRBV7-3	TRBJ2-5	CASSLTRSKGETQYF	TGTGCCAGCAGCTTAACTCGGTCCAAGGGGGAGACCCAGTACTTC
19	TRBD2	TRBV11-2	TRBJ2-2	CASSPERLAGEVKTGELFF	TGTGCCAGCAGCCCAGAGCGGCTAGCGGGAGAGGTGAAAACCGGGGAGCTGTTTTTT
15	NA	TRBV18	TRBJ1-4	CASSTDSATNEKLFF	TGTGCCAGCTCAACGGACAGTGCAACTAATGAAAAACTGTTTTTT
13	NA	TRBV5-4	TRBJ1-2	CASSLGGDYGYTF	TGTGCCAGCAGCCTTGGGGGCGACTATGGCTACACCTTC
14	NA	TRBV4-3	TRBJ2-3	CASSQDRTGDTQYF	TGCGCCAGCAGCCAAGATAGGACTGGCGATACGCAGTATTTT
14	TRBD1	TRBV6-5	TRBJ2-7	CASSYSDRGHEQYF	TGTGCCAGCAGTTACTCGGACAGGGGACACGAGCAGTACTTC